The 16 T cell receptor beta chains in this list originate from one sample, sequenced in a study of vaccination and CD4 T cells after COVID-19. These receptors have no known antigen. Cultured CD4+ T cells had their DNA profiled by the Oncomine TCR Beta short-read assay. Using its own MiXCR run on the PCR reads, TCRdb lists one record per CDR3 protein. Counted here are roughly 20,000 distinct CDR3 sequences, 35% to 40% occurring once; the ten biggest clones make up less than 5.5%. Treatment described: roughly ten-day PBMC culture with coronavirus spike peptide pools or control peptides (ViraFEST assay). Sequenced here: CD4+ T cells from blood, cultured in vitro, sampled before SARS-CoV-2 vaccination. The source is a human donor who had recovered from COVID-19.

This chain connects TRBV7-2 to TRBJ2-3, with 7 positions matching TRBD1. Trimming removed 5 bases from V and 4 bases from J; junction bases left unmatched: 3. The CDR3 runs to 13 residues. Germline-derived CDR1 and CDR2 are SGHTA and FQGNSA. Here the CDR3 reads CASSLTGSDTQYF. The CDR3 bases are TGTGCCAGCAGCCTGACAGGGTCAGATACGCAGTATTTT.

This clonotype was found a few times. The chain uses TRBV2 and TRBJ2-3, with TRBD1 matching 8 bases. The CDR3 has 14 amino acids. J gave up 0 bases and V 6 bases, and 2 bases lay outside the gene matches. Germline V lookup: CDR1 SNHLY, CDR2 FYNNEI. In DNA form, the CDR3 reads TGTGCCAGCAGCCGGGACAGGAGCACAGATACGCAGTATTTT. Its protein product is CASSRDRSTDTQYF.

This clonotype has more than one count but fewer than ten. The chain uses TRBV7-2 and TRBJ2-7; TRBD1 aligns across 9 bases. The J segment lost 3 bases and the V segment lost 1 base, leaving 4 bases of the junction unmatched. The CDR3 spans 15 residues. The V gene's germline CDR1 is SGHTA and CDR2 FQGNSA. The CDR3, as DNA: TGTGCCAGCAGCTTAGGTGGGACAGGGTACTACGAGCAGTACTTC. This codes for CASSLGGTGYYEQYF.

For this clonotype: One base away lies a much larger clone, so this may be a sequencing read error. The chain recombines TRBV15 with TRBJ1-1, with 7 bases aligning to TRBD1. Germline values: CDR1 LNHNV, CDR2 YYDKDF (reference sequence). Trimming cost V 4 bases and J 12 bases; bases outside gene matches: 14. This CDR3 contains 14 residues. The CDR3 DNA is TGTGCCACCAGCACCCGGACAACAGGGGTTGGCACTTTCTTT. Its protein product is CATSTRTTGVGTFF.

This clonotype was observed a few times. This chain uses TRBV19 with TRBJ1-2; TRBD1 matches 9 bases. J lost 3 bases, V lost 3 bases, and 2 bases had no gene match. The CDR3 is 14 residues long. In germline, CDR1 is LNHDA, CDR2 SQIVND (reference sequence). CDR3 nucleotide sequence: TGTGCCAGTAGTATCGGGACAGGGCACTATGGCTACACCTTC. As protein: CASSIGTGHYGYTF. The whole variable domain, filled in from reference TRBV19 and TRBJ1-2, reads DGGITQSPKYLFRKEGQNVTLSCEQNLNHDAMYWYRQDPGQGLRLIYYSQIVNDFQKGDIAEGYSVSREKKESFPLTVTSAQKNPTAFYLCASSIGTGHYGYTFGSGTRLTVV.

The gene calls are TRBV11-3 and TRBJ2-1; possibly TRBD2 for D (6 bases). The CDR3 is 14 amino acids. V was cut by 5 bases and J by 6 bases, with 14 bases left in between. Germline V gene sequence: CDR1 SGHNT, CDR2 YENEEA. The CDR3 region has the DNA TGTGCCAGCAGCCACCGGGGCGGGATCAATGAGCAGTTCTTC. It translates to CASSHRGGINEQFF.

For the CDR3, the DNA is TGTGCCAGCAGCGGGGCGCGGGGAGCCGCTTTCTTT. This translates into CASSGARGAAFF. The rearrangement links TRBV5-4 to TRBJ1-1, with TRBD1 as a possible D gene (5 bases). Germline values: CDR1 SGHNT, CDR2 YYREEE (reference sequence). CDR3 length: 12 amino acids. Trimming removed 4 bases from V and 11 bases from J, with 15 bases in between.

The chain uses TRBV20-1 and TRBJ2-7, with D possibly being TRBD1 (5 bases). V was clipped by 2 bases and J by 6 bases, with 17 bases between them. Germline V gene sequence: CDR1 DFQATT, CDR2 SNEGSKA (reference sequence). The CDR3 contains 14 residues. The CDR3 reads CSARPTAGPGEQYF. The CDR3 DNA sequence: TGCAGTGCTAGACCCACGGCAGGGCCGGGCGAGCAGTACTTC.

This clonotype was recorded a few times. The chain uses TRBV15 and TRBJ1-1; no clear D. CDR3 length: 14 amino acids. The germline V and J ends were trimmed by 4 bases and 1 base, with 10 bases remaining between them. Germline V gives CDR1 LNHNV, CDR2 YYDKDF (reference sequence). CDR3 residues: CATSTRGGNTEAFF. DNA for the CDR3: TGTGCCACCAGCACCCGGGGTGGGAACACTGAAGCTTTCTTT.

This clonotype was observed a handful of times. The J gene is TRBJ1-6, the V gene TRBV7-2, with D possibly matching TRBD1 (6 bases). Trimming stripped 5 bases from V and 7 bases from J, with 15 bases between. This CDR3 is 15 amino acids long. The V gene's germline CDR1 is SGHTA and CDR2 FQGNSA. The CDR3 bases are TGTGCCAGCAGCACGCTGGACAGCCCGAATTCACCCCTCCACTTT. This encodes CASSTLDSPNSPLHF.

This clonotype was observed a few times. For the CDR3, the DNA is TGTGCCAGCAGGGACCTTGGGAACGCGAATGAGCAGTTCTTC. This gives the protein CASRDLGNANEQFF. The chain carries TRBV6-2 or TRBV6-3 and TRBJ2-1; no clear D gene. There are 14 residues in the CDR3. The germline V and J ends were trimmed by 6 bases and 7 bases, with 16 bases remaining between them. CDR1 is MNHEY and CDR2 is SVGEGT in the germline V gene.

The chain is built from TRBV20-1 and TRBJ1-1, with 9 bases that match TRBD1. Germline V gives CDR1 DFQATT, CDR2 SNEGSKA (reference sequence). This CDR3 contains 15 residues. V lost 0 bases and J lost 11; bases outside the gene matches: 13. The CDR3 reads CSARDQGQGYRKAFF. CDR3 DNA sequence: TGCAGTGCTAGAGATCAGGGACAGGGCTATAGGAAGGCTTTCTTT.

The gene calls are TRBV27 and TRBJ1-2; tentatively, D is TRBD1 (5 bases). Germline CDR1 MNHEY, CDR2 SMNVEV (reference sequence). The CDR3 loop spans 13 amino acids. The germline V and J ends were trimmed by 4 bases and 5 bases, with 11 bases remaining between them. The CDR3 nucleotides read TGTGCCAGCAGTTCCAGGGCCAAATATGGCTACACCTTC. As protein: CASSSRAKYGYTF.

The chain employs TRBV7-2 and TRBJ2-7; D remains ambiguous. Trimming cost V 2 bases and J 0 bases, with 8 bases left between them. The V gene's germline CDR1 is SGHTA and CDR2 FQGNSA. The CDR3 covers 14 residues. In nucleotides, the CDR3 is TGTGCCAGCAGCTTATCTCCTCGCTCCTACGAGCAGTACTTC. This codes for CASSLSPRSYEQYF.

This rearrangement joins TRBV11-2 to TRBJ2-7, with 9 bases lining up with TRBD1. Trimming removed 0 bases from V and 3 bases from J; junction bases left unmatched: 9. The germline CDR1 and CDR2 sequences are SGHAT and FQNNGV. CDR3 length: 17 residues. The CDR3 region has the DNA TGTGCCAGCAGCTTAGATACCGGGACAGGGACATTCTACGAGCAGTACTTC. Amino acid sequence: CASSLDTGTGTFYEQYF.

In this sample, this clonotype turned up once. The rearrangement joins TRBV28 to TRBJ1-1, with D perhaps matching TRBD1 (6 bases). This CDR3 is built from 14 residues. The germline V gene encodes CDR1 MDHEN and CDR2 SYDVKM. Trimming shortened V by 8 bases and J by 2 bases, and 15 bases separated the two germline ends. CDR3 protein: CASEYSQGNTEAFF. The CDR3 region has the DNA TGTGCCAGCGAGTACTCACAGGGAAACACTGAAGCTTTCTTT.